This T cell receptor beta chain was identified in a study of spatial heterogeneity in lung cancer. Study overall: Sequencing consistently turned up more beta-chain sequences than alpha-chain sequences. Raw sequencing reads included, on average, more than ten appearances of each unique TCR and UMI combination.

Broader study findings: Counts that tracked tumor mutation counts were those of expanded intratumoral alpha and beta TCRs.

TCRdb used MiXCR to reprocess the 5' RACE reads, holding one entry per CDR3 protein. The sample carries 20,000 to 25,000 distinct CDR3 sequences, roughly 8.6% recorded once. Judged by abundance, this clonotype is medium-sized. Its antigen is currently unknown. This sample's time point: sample taken at primary tumor resection. Samples were donated by 72 untreated early-stage non-small cell lung cancer patients. Whole RNA, isolated from tumor, nontumor lung or frozen PBMC, was sequenced without prior sorting. This receptor was taken from a male donor with early-stage non-small cell lung cancer. Specimen: lung tumor tissue, collected at surgery.

In DNA form, the CDR3 reads TGTGCCAGCAGCCAATCGATTGGGTTCTATGGCTACACCTTC. Amino acids: CASSQSIGFYGYTF. The V gene is TRBV16, the J gene TRBJ1-2; the D is unclear. The germline V gene encodes CDR1 KGHSY and CDR2 FQNENV. V was trimmed by 0 bases and J by 4 bases, leaving 9 bases between them. This CDR3 region has 14 residues. Together with reference TRBV16 and TRBJ1-2, the CDR3 gives the full variable domain: GEEVAQTPKHLVRGEGQKAKLYCAPIKGHSYVFWYQQVLKNEFKFLISFQNENVFDETGMPKERFSAKCLPNSPCSLEIQATKLEDSAVYFCASSQSIGFYGYTFGSGTRLTVV.